The 12 T cell receptor beta chains presented below share a single source sample, sequenced in a study of cytomegalovirus exposure and HLA in healthy donors. Vbeta (60) and Jbeta (13) primers were used in the PCR. Generated by immunoSEQ multiplex PCR, the TCRdb table keeps only in-frame clones and is missing some. The sample holds about 140,000 clones, 82% seen once. The sequenced material came from PBMCs. Receptors originate from a man aged 18 to 29 in good health and CMV-seropositive.

This chain joins TRBV19 and TRBJ2-1; D remains unclear. The CDR3 extends over 13 amino acids. The germline CDR1 and CDR2 sequences are LNHDA and SQIVND (reference sequence). Trimming cost V 3 bases and J 6 bases, with 9 bases left between them. This CDR3 is CASSMGTGNEQFF. The CDR3 nucleotides are TGTGCCAGTAGTATGGGTACGGGCAATGAGCAGTTCTTC.

The chain joins TRBV7-2 to TRBJ1-4; maybe TRBD1 (5 bases). The CDR3 length is 15 residues. Trimming removed 4 bases at V and 8 bases at J, with 17 bases between. CDR1 is SGHTA, CDR2 FQGNSA, per germline. This CDR3 reads CASSSRTGGLEKLFF. The CDR3 DNA reads as TGTGCCAGCAGCTCACGAACGGGGGGTCTAGAAAAACTGTTTTTT. Full variable domain (outside the CDR3, taken from reference TRBV7-2 and TRBJ1-4): GAGVSQSPSNKVTEKGKDVELRCDPISGHTALYWYRQSLGQGLEFLIYFQGNSAPDKSGLPSDRFSAERTGGSVSTLTIQRTQQEDSAVYLCASSSRTGGLEKLFFGSGTQLSVL.

The genes are TRBV2 and TRBJ2-7; weak D call: TRBD2 (5 bases). CDR1 and CDR2 from the germline V gene are SNHLY and FYNNEI. V was shortened by 6 bases and J by 0 bases, with 6 bases between the two germline ends. This CDR3 is built from 12 residues. The CDR3 nucleotides are TGTGCCAGCAGGGAGGTCTCCTACGAGCAGTACTTC. It codes for CASREVSYEQYF.

About this clone itself: The sample carries other DNA sequences with the same CDR3. The CDR3 region has the DNA TGTGCCAGCAGCTTATTGGTTCGCTCGAGACAGGGTATTCCCGAGCAGTACTTC. This translates into CASSLLVRSRQGIPEQYF. The J gene is TRBJ2-7, the V gene TRBV5-6; 7 bases agree with TRBD1. This CDR3 has 18 amino acids. The V segment lost 2 bases and the J segment 6 bases; nucleotides outside the gene matches: 20. In germline, CDR1 is SGHDT, CDR2 YYEEEE.

Of note for this clone: Other nucleotide sequences from this sample produce the same CDR3. The chain combines TRBV7-9 with TRBJ2-1; a weak D match, TRBD2 (6 bases). The V gene lost 3 bases and the J gene lost 0 bases, with 9 bases spanning the gap. Per germline, CDR1 SEHNR and CDR2 FQNEAQ (reference sequence). The CDR3 contains 15 residues. The CDR3 coding sequence is TGTGCCAGCAGCTTTCCCGGGAGCTCCTACAATGAGCAGTTCTTC. Its protein is CASSFPGSSYNEQFF. The full variable domain, with the rest looked up from reference TRBV7-9 and TRBJ2-1, is DTGVSQNPRHKITKRGQNVTFRCDPISEHNRLYWYRQTLGQGPEFLTYFQNEAQLEKSRLLSDRFSAERPKGSFSTLEIQRTEQGDSAMYLCASSFPGSSYNEQFFGPGTRLTVL.

This clone was counted once. The chain uses TRBV5-1 and TRBJ2-7; 7 bases fit TRBD1. The V and J ends lost 5 bases and 5 bases, in that order; junction bases with no gene match: 10. This CDR3 has 14 residues. Per germline, CDR1 SGHRS and CDR2 YFSETQ. CDR3 region: CASSSRQGTNEQYF. DNA for the CDR3: TGCGCCAGCAGTTCCCGACAGGGAACCAACGAGCAGTACTTC. The full variable domain, with the rest looked up from reference TRBV5-1 and TRBJ2-7, is KAGVTQTPRYLIKTRGQQVTLSCSPISGHRSVSWYQQTPGQGLQFLFEYFSETQRNKGNFPGRFSGRQFSNSRSEMNVSTLELGDSALYLCASSSRQGTNEQYFGPGTRLTVT.

The CDR3 coding sequence is TGTGCCAGCAGTGAATCGAGACAGGCAGATACGCAGTATTTT. Protein product: CASSESRQADTQYF. The rearrangement uses TRBV25-1 and TRBJ2-3, with D perhaps TRBD1 (6 bases). The CDR3 contains 14 residues. V was pared by 1 base and J by 4 bases, with 9 bases between. CDR1 is MGHDK and CDR2 is SYGVNS in the germline V gene. Variable domain in full (rest from reference TRBV25-1 and TRBJ2-3): EADIYQTPRYLVIGTGKKITLECSQTMGHDKMYWYQQDPGMELHLIHYSYGVNSTEKGDLSSESTVSRIRTEHFPLTLESARPSHTSQYLCASSESRQADTQYFGPGTRLTVL.

The rearrangement links TRBV28 to TRBJ1-1; weak D call: TRBD1 (6 bases). Trimming shortened V by 5 bases and J by 10 bases, and 17 bases separated the two germline ends. Germline V lookup: CDR1 MDHEN, CDR2 SYDVKM. CDR3 length equals 13 residues. CDR3 DNA sequence: TGTGCCAGCAGTCTCACAAACAAACAGGGAGCTTTCTTT. Protein product: CASSLTNKQGAFF.

This chain links TRBV7-6 with TRBJ2-5, with unresolved D. Germline-derived CDR1 and CDR2 are SGHVS and FNYEAQ. The CDR3 totals 14 residues. Trimming shortened V by 1 base and J by 1 base, and 7 bases separated the two germline ends. In DNA, the CDR3 is TGTGCCAGCAGCTTAGGTGGCGGCCAAGAGACCCAGTACTTC. This sequence encodes CASSLGGGQETQYF.

This rearrangement joins TRBV29-1 to TRBJ2-7; D possibly corresponds to TRBD1 (6 bases). The ends were cut back, 1 base at V and 2 bases at J, with 12 bases in the middle. This CDR3 is built from 14 residues. Germline-derived CDR1 and CDR2 are SQVTM and ANQGSEA. This chain's CDR3 is CSVEGQETAYEQYF. DNA for the CDR3: TGCAGCGTTGAAGGACAGGAGACTGCCTACGAGCAGTACTTC.

The rearrangement links TRBV18 to TRBJ2-7, with 7 bases lining up with TRBD1. V was pared by 2 bases and J by 2 bases, with 3 bases of the junction left unmatched. Germline CDR1 reads KGHSH; CDR2 reads LQKENI. This CDR3 is built from 14 residues. CDR3: CASSPKQGPYEQYF. Here the CDR3 DNA reads TGTGCCAGCTCACCAAAACAGGGGCCCTACGAGCAGTACTTC.

This clone was seen a single time. This chain connects TRBV28 to TRBJ1-1; D call uncertain. Germline V gene lookup returns CDR1 MDHEN and CDR2 SYDVKM. Trimming removed 10 bases at V and 0 bases at J, with 9 bases between. The CDR3 has 12 amino acids. CDR3 region: CATLELNTEAFF. CDR3 coding DNA: TGTGCCACCCTGGAGTTGAACACTGAAGCTTTCTTT.